Shown below are 30 T cell receptor beta chains from a single sample sequenced in a study of early T cells in non-severe SARS-CoV-2 infection. TCRdb used MiXCR to reprocess the 5' RACE reads, holding one entry per CDR3 protein. The repertoire has about 63,000 distinct CDR3 sequences, 10% to 15% of them found once; the top ten carry approximately 4.8%. Input material: whole blood. These receptors were obtained from an adult who was a healthcare worker with PCR-confirmed SARS-CoV-2 infection or an uninfected control (not recorded which).

This clonotype was observed at least ten times. The CDR3 nucleotides are TGTGCCAGCAGCTTAGGACAGGGGGGCTCACCCCTCCACTTT. This translates into CASSLGQGGSPLHF. The chain employs TRBV7-2 and TRBJ1-6, with 9 bases lining up with TRBD1. The CDR3 runs to 14 residues. Looked up from germline, CDR1 is SGHTA and CDR2 is FQGNSA. The ends lost 1 base at V and 10 bases at J; junction bases unmatched: 2.

This clonotype was detected ten times or more. The V call is TRBV5-1, the J call TRBJ2-1; D is unresolved. Per germline, CDR1 SGHRS and CDR2 YFSETQ. The V gene lost 2 bases and the J gene lost 0 bases, with 18 bases spanning the gap. The CDR3 length is 18 residues. CDR3 coding DNA: TGCGCCAGCAGCTTATTGGTAGGCTCGAGGAGCTCCTACAATGAGCAGTTCTTC. As protein: CASSLLVGSRSSYNEQFF.

This clonotype was observed many times. V is TRBV7-2 and J is TRBJ2-3, with TRBD2 identical over 8 bases. Germline CDR1 and CDR2: SGHTA and FQGNSA. The CDR3 consists of 15 residues. After removal of 4 bases from V and 4 bases from J, the junction contained 7 bases not matched to a gene. Here the CDR3 DNA reads TGTGCCAGCAGCTCCGGGACTAGTAGAGCAGATACGCAGTATTTT. Its translation: CASSSGTSRADTQYF.

The chain is built from TRBV7-2 and TRBJ2-3; 8 bases are a match to TRBD2. CDR3 length equals 17 residues. The trim removed 8 bases at V and 4 bases at J, leaving 17 bases unmatched. Germline-derived CDR1 and CDR2 are SGHTA and FQGNSA. CDR3 protein: CASGNPLAGGIPDTQYF. The CDR3 DNA reads as TGTGCCAGCGGAAATCCCCTTGCGGGGGGTATTCCAGATACGCAGTATTTT.

The chain employs TRBV7-9 and TRBJ1-2; D unresolved. Germline values: CDR1 SEHNR, CDR2 FQNEAQ (reference sequence). V lost 5 bases to trimming and J lost 7 bases, with 17 bases between them. This CDR3 is built from 14 residues. The CDR3 spells CASSNSDGPFGYTF. Here the CDR3 DNA reads TGTGCCAGCAGCAATTCCGACGGCCCGTTTGGCTACACCTTC.

This chain uses TRBV6-6 with TRBJ1-5, with D unclear. This CDR3 region has 13 residues. V lost 2 bases to trimming and J lost 5 bases, with 7 bases between them. Germline loops: CDR1 MNHNY, CDR2 SVGAGI (reference sequence). The CDR3 here is CASSYEQYQPQHF. CDR3 DNA: TGTGCCAGCAGTTACGAGCAGTATCAGCCCCAGCATTTT.

This clonotype was seen repeatedly, ten times or more. The chain uses TRBV5-6 and TRBJ2-3; no clear D gene. The CDR3 loop spans 14 amino acids. Trimming removed 5 bases from V and 2 bases from J, with 12 bases in between. The germline V gene encodes CDR1 SGHDT and CDR2 YYEEEE. The CDR3 DNA reads as TGTGCCAGCAGTCCAGGTCCGACCACAGATACGCAGTATTTT. Its protein product is CASSPGPTTDTQYF.

There are a few counts of this clonotype. The V and J genes are TRBV11-2 and TRBJ1-1; 7 bases are a match to TRBD1. In germline, CDR1 is SGHAT, CDR2 FQNNGV. V gave up 5 bases and J gave up 3 bases; unmatched junction bases: 9. This CDR3 is 15 amino acids long. The CDR3 loop reads CASSPQGGRDTEAFF. CDR3 nucleotide sequence: TGTGCCAGCAGCCCTCAGGGGGGGCGCGACACTGAAGCTTTCTTT. Together with reference TRBV11-2 and TRBJ1-1, the CDR3 gives the full variable domain: EAGVAQSPRYKIIEKRQSVAFWCNPISGHATLYWYQQILGQGPKLLIQFQNNGVVDDSQLPKDRFSAERLKGVDSTLKIQPAKLEDSAVYLCASSPQGGRDTEAFFGQGTRLTVV.

V gene TRBV27 combines with J gene TRBJ2-2; 13 nucleotides line up with TRBD2. CDR1 is MNHEY and CDR2 is SMNVEV in the germline V gene (reference sequence). V shed 0 bases, J shed 7 bases, and the junction held 8 bases outside the gene matches. The CDR3 runs to 18 residues. DNA of the CDR3: TGTGCCAGCAGTTTATCGTTACTAGCGGGGGGGCGTGACGGGGAGCTGTTTTTT. It codes for CASSLSLLAGGRDGELFF.

V is TRBV12-3 or TRBV12-4 and J is TRBJ2-2; 9 bases match TRBD1. The length of the CDR3 is 15 residues. J lost 5 bases, V lost 5 bases, and 6 bases had no gene match. The CDR3 loop reads CASSPDRGPTGELFF. Here the CDR3 DNA reads TGTGCCAGCAGTCCGGACAGGGGCCCTACCGGGGAGCTGTTTTTT.

This clonotype has a handful of counts. A much more abundant neighbour one base away suggests this may be a read error. This chain joins TRBV12-3 or TRBV12-4 and TRBJ1-2; D unclear. The CDR3 totals 12 residues. This CDR3 reads CASSFTNYDYTF. DNA of the CDR3: TGTGCCAGCAGTTTTACAAACTATGACTACACCTTC.

There are a few counts of this clonotype. The chain joins TRBV7-2 to TRBJ2-7; maybe TRBD1 (6 bases). Germline V lookup: CDR1 SGHTA, CDR2 FQGNSA. The CDR3 runs 13 residues. V was shortened by 3 bases and J by 2 bases, with 8 bases between the two germline ends. This CDR3 reads CASSFDRTYEQYF. DNA of the CDR3: TGTGCCAGCAGCTTTGACAGGACCTACGAGCAGTACTTC.

This clonotype was detected many times. This chain links TRBV4-1 with TRBJ2-5; D is undetermined. The length of the CDR3 is 16 residues. Germline values: CDR1 MGHRA, CDR2 YSYEKL. Trimming took off 0 bases at V and 8 bases at J, with 19 bases between the two ends. The CDR3 loop reads CASSQDRGRAVGTQYF. The CDR3 DNA follows: TGCGCCAGCAGCCAAGATCGAGGACGGGCCGTAGGTACCCAGTACTTC.

This clonotype was observed a few times. This rearrangement joins TRBV19 to TRBJ2-1; D unclear. The germline V gene has CDR1 LNHDA and CDR2 SQIVND (reference sequence). V lost 8 bases, J lost 0 bases, and 8 bases lay in between. This CDR3 comprises 13 residues. CDR3 nucleotide sequence: TGTGCCAGTTGGACGGCCTCCTACAATGAGCAGTTCTTC. It is translated as CASWTASYNEQFF.

This clonotype was seen more than once but under ten times. The rearrangement uses TRBV12-3 or TRBV12-4 and TRBJ2-7; D not resolved. The CDR3 is 14 amino acids. Trimming left V 2 bases short and J 2 bases short, with 10 bases between. This CDR3 reads CASSLSETTYEQYF. CDR3 coding DNA: TGTGCCAGCAGTTTAAGTGAAACCACCTACGAGCAGTACTTC.

This clonotype was recorded at least ten times. This chain joins TRBV4-1 and TRBJ1-2; 7 bases line up with TRBD1. The J segment lost 0 bases and the V segment lost 4 bases, leaving 5 bases of the junction unmatched. CDR1 and CDR2 from the germline V gene are MGHRA and YSYEKL. This CDR3 has 15 residues. The CDR3 here is CASSPGTVPNYGYTF. The CDR3 bases are TGCGCCAGCAGCCCTGGGACAGTCCCTAACTATGGCTACACCTTC.

There are a few counts of this clonotype. The V gene is TRBV6-5, the J gene TRBJ1-4, with 8 positions matching TRBD1. V lost 6 bases, J lost 6 bases, and 6 bases stayed unmatched. Germline V gene data show CDR1 as MNHEY and CDR2 as SVGAGI. This CDR3 is 14 amino acids long. The CDR3 region is CASRAGGADEKLFF. In DNA form, the CDR3 reads TGTGCCAGCAGGGCAGGGGGCGCGGATGAAAAACTGTTTTTT.

This clonotype was picked up many times. V usage is TRBV10-3 and J usage is TRBJ1-5; 7 nucleotides line up with TRBD1. V was pared by 3 bases and J by 7 bases, with 12 bases of the junction left unmatched. CDR1 is ENHRY, CDR2 SYGVKD, per germline. CDR3 size: 16 residues. The CDR3 here is CAISDYDRDSGQPQHF. The CDR3 region has the DNA TGTGCCATCAGTGACTACGACAGGGATTCTGGGCAGCCCCAGCATTTT.

The chain is built from TRBV14 and TRBJ2-3; TRBD2 aligns across 11 bases. The CDR3 contains 16 residues. The V gene's germline CDR1 is SGHDN and CDR2 FVKESK. V shed 4 bases and J 0 bases; nucleotides not matched to a gene: 3. The CDR3 loop is CASSRRTSGSTDTQYF. The CDR3 DNA follows: TGTGCCAGCAGCCGCCGGACTAGCGGGAGCACAGATACGCAGTATTTT.

This chain connects TRBV20-1 to TRBJ2-1; D might be TRBD2 (5 bases). CDR1 is DFQATT, CDR2 SNEGSKA, per germline (reference sequence). Trimming left V 0 bases short and J 9 bases short, with 9 bases between. The CDR3 runs 12 residues. The DNA for the CDR3 is TGCAGTGCTAGAGATATGGGGAGTGAGCAGTTCTTC. It translates to CSARDMGSEQFF.

Ten or more counts support this clonotype. V and J are TRBV12-3 or TRBV12-4 and TRBJ1-1; D gene unclear. There are 15 residues in the CDR3. V dropped 1 base and J dropped 5 bases, with 14 bases sitting between them. CDR3 in amino acids: CASSLVRRGATEAFF. The CDR3 DNA is TGTGCCAGCAGTTTAGTGCGGAGAGGCGCGACTGAAGCTTTCTTT.

The genes are TRBV7-2 and TRBJ2-3, with D hard to call. Trimming cost V 5 bases and J 2 bases, with 5 bases left between them. Germline CDR1 reads SGHTA; CDR2 reads FQGNSA. This CDR3 is built from 12 residues. CDR3 amino acids: CASSLPTDTQYF. As DNA, the CDR3 is TGTGCCAGCAGCCTCCCCACAGATACGCAGTATTTT.

This clonotype was seen many times. The rearrangement uses TRBV19 and TRBJ2-7; D not certain. This CDR3 has 13 amino acids. V dropped 2 bases and J dropped 1 base, with 6 bases sitting between them. In germline, CDR1 is LNHDA, CDR2 SQIVND (reference sequence). CDR3 in amino acids: CASSIPGSYEQYF. For the CDR3, the DNA is TGTGCCAGTAGTATACCCGGGTCCTACGAGCAGTACTTC.

This clonotype was counted only a few times. The rearrangement uses TRBV5-6 and TRBJ1-2; D remains unclear. CDR1 is SGHDT, CDR2 YYEEEE, per germline. The CDR3 extends over 14 amino acids. The V and J ends lost 4 bases and 4 bases respectively, with 14 bases between them. The CDR3 coding sequence is TGTGCCAGCAGCATGGGCCCTAGTAGCTATGGCTACACCTTC. Protein sequence: CASSMGPSSYGYTF.

This clonotype was observed a handful of times. This rearrangement joins TRBV29-1 to TRBJ1-2; D is unresolved. The ends were cut back, 4 bases at V and 1 base at J, with 7 bases in the middle. The CDR3 consists of 12 residues. Germline V gene data show CDR1 as SQVTM and CDR2 as ANQGSEA. The CDR3 DNA is TGCAGCGTTGTTCGGAATAACTATGGCTACACCTTC. Protein sequence: CSVVRNNYGYTF.

This clonotype was counted between two and nine times. The chain has TRBV3-1 and TRBJ1-1; D unclear. Trimming pared 4 bases from V and 0 bases from J, leaving 9 bases between. Per germline, CDR1 LGHDT and CDR2 YNNKEL (reference sequence). The CDR3 sequence is 14 residues long. CDR3 sequence (DNA): TGTGCCAGCAGCCGAAAAGGGCTGAACACTGAAGCTTTCTTT. Amino acids: CASSRKGLNTEAFF.

The chain carries TRBV12-3 or TRBV12-4 and TRBJ2-7, with TRBD2 identical over 10 bases. The V and J ends lost 7 bases and 6 bases, in that order; junction bases with no gene match: 9. The length of the CDR3 is 14 residues. Here the CDR3 reads CASTQAGGSGEQYF. CDR3 sequence (DNA): TGTGCCAGCACTCAAGCGGGGGGGTCGGGCGAGCAGTACTTC.

The rearrangement joins TRBV5-1 to TRBJ1-2; D not resolved. CDR1 is SGHRS, CDR2 YFSETQ, per germline. The CDR3 runs to 13 residues. The V end lost 0 bases, the J end lost 7 bases, and 10 bases lay between the germline ends. The CDR3 DNA sequence: TGCGCCAGCAGCTTGGACAGTCGGCTTGGCTACACCTTC. Encoded protein: CASSLDSRLGYTF.

This clonotype was seen ten or more times. The chain carries TRBV6-2 or TRBV6-3 and TRBJ2-4; TRBD2 matches at 7 bases. Unmatched junction bases numbered 5, after V lost 8 bases and J lost 7 bases. The CDR3 covers 12 residues. Germline V CDR1 and CDR2: MNHEY, SVGEGT. The CDR3: CASAGTTNIQYF. The CDR3 nucleotides are TGTGCCAGCGCCGGGACTACTAACATTCAGTACTTC.

The V and J genes are TRBV30 and TRBJ2-5; unclear D gene. CDR3 length equals 15 residues. Germline loops: CDR1 GTSNPN, CDR2 SVGIG (reference sequence). V dropped 0 bases and J dropped 5 bases, with 16 bases sitting between them. CDR3 bases: TGTGCCTGGAGTGTACCTTGGCTGGTTACGGAGACCCAGTACTTC. This sequence encodes CAWSVPWLVTETQYF.